The next 30 T cell receptor beta chains were all read from a single sample in a study of blood T cell repertoires in COVID-19. The table came from immunoSEQ multiplex PCR; TCRdb's copy has only in-frame clones and leaves some out. Of 220,000 or so clones in the sample, about 80% were seen once. What was sequenced was peripheral blood. Every receptor here comes from a woman older than 75 with acute or convalescent COVID-19.

The genes are TRBV19 and TRBJ1-1; 9 bases map to TRBD1. Germline V lookup: CDR1 LNHDA, CDR2 SQIVND (reference sequence). With V trimmed by 4 bases and J by 1 base, 7 bases remained unmatched. CDR3 length: 16 residues. CDR3 residues: CASSRGTGFGNTEAFF. In nucleotides, the CDR3 is TGTGCCAGTAGTAGGGGGACAGGGTTTGGGAACACTGAAGCTTTCTTT. Complete variable domain (other parts from reference TRBV19 and TRBJ1-1): DGGITQSPKYLFRKEGQNVTLSCEQNLNHDAMYWYRQDPGQGLRLIYYSQIVNDFQKGDIAEGYSVSREKKESFPLTVTSAQKNPTAFYLCASSRGTGFGNTEAFFGQGTRLTVV.

The CDR3 bases are TGTGCCAGCAGTTGGGCGACAGGGCCCCACCTGAACACTGAAGCTTTCTTT. It is translated as CASSWATGPHLNTEAFF. The chain links TRBV28 to TRBJ1-1; 7 bases agree with TRBD1. Germline V gives CDR1 MDHEN, CDR2 SYDVKM. With 4 bases clipped from V and 0 bases from J, the junction kept 11 bases outside the gene matches. The CDR3 spans 17 residues.

V usage is TRBV12-2 and J usage is TRBJ2-1; the tabulated D call, TRBD1, remains unverified against the DNA. TRBV12-2 is a known pseudogene. The length of the CDR3 is 17 residues. This CDR3 is CASRLRSRGRLCNEQFF. CDR3 nucleotides: TGTGCAAGTCGCTTACGGTCTAGGGGGAGATTATGCAATGAGCAGTTCTTC.

The chain combines TRBV24-1 with TRBJ1-1; no reliable D call. Per germline, CDR1 KGHDR and CDR2 SFDVKD. V was clipped by 6 bases and J by 2 bases, with 9 bases between them. This CDR3 is built from 13 residues. This CDR3 reads CATSNRFNTEAFF. The DNA for the CDR3 is TGTGCCACCAGTAATAGATTCAACACTGAAGCTTTCTTT.

The V call is TRBV7-2, the J call TRBJ2-2; 10 bases line up with TRBD2. The CDR3 is 16 amino acids. From germline, CDR1 is SGHTA and CDR2 FQGNSA. J lost 6 bases, V lost 2 bases, and 6 bases had no gene match. The CDR3, as DNA: TGTGCCAGCAGCTTATCCGGGACTAGCGTTTCCGGGGAGCTGTTTTTT. Protein sequence: CASSLSGTSVSGELFF.

The rearrangement uses TRBV7-3 and TRBJ1-1; D gene ambiguous. Germline V gives CDR1 SGHTA, CDR2 FQGTGA. Trimming left V 3 bases short and J 6 bases short, with 11 bases between. The CDR3 spans 13 residues. CDR3 protein: CASSFTGIPEAFF. CDR3 nucleotides: TGTGCCAGCAGCTTTACCGGGATCCCTGAAGCTTTCTTT. The variable domain in full, with the rest retrieved from reference TRBV7-3 and TRBJ1-1, is GAGVSQTPSNKVTEKGKYVELRCDPISGHTALYWYRQSLGQGPEFLIYFQGTGAADDSGLPNDRFFAVRPEGSVSTLKIQRTERGDSAVYLCASSFTGIPEAFFGQGTRLTVV.

The rearrangement uses TRBV18 and TRBJ2-3; 8 positions match TRBD1. Looked up from germline, CDR1 is KGHSH and CDR2 is LQKENI. The CDR3 sequence is 18 residues long. Trimming removed 7 bases from V and 2 bases from J; junction bases left unmatched: 17. CDR3 region: CASFTTVSQGAHTDTQYF. The CDR3 DNA is TGTGCCAGCTTCACCACCGTTTCCCAGGGGGCTCACACAGATACGCAGTATTTT.

The genes are TRBV5-8 and TRBJ2-5, with 14 bases fitting TRBD2. From germline, CDR1 is SGHTS and CDR2 YDEGEE. The CDR3 is made up of 16 amino acids. V lost 4 bases and J lost 1; bases outside the gene matches: 3. CDR3 sequence (DNA): TGTGCCAGCAGCCCCGGGACTAGCGGGGGCCAAGAGACCCAGTACTTC. This codes for CASSPGTSGGQETQYF.

The chain employs TRBV7-8 and TRBJ2-3; 8 positions agree with TRBD2. CDR3 size: 17 residues. J was trimmed by 2 bases and V by 3 bases; bases with no gene match: 10. The germline CDR1 and CDR2 sequences are SGHVS and FQNEAQ. CDR3 coding DNA: TGTGCCAGCAGCTTTCGATCCGGGACTAGTAACACAGATACGCAGTATTTT. Its translation: CASSFRSGTSNTDTQYF.

This clone was seen a handful of times. The V and J genes are TRBV5-1 and TRBJ1-2, with TRBD1 as a possible D gene (6 bases). The CDR3 consists of 13 residues. The V and J ends lost 5 bases and 2 bases respectively, with 10 bases between them. Germline CDR1 SGHRS, CDR2 YFSETQ. The CDR3 DNA follows: TGCGCCAGCAGGGACAGTCCCAACTATGGCTACACCTTC. This encodes CASRDSPNYGYTF.

The rearrangement joins TRBV5-4 to TRBJ2-7, with 8 bases aligning to TRBD1. Trimming at V came to 4 bases and at J to 2 bases, leaving 5 bases not matched to a gene. The CDR3 covers 14 residues. Germline V gives CDR1 SGHNT, CDR2 YYREEE (reference sequence). CDR3 nucleotides: TGTGCCAGCAGCAAACAGGGGGTGGCCTACGAGCAGTACTTC. Translation gives CASSKQGVAYEQYF.

The J gene is TRBJ1-4, the V gene TRBV19; the match to TRBD1 covers 10 bases. This CDR3 region has 15 residues. Germline V lookup: CDR1 LNHDA, CDR2 SQIVND (reference sequence). V was clipped by 5 bases and J by 7 bases; unmatched bases: 7. The CDR3 is CASSSRQGAFEKLFF. DNA for the CDR3: TGTGCCAGTAGTTCCCGACAGGGGGCTTTTGAAAAACTGTTTTTT.

This chain connects TRBV5-1 to TRBJ2-6; possible D gene TRBD1, 5 bases. V lost 2 bases and J 1 base, leaving 7 bases between the germline ends. The CDR3 has 15 residues. CDR1 is SGHRS, CDR2 YFSETQ, per germline. The CDR3 sequence is CASSFAGSGANVLTF. The CDR3 DNA follows: TGCGCCAGCAGCTTCGCAGGGTCTGGGGCCAACGTCCTGACTTTC.

The chain couples TRBV4-2 to TRBJ2-7, with 8 bases aligning to TRBD2. The germline gives CDR1 LGHNA, CDR2 YNFKEQ. V trimming: 3 bases; J trimming: 7 bases; junction bases outside the gene matches: 2. This CDR3 comprises 12 residues. CDR3 protein: CASSQLAGEQYF. The CDR3, as DNA: TGTGCCAGCAGCCAGTTAGCGGGGGAGCAGTACTTC.

The rearrangement uses TRBV2 and TRBJ2-3; D is perhaps TRBD2 (5 bases). CDR1 is SNHLY, CDR2 FYNNEI, per germline. The CDR3 sequence is 12 residues long. Trimming took 7 bases from V and 2 from J, leaving 7 bases between them. The CDR3 region is CASTGITDTQYF. CDR3 DNA sequence: TGTGCCAGCACGGGGATCACAGATACGCAGTATTTT.

The chain is built from TRBV9 and TRBJ1-6; D might be TRBD1 (5 bases). V lost 3 bases, J lost 9 bases, and 10 bases lay in between. This CDR3 spans 13 amino acids. Germline V gives CDR1 SGDLS, CDR2 YYNGEE. The CDR3 DNA is TGTGCCAGCAGCGGAGGGGAGGGTTCACCCCTCCACTTT. It is translated as CASSGGEGSPLHF.

This rearrangement joins TRBV7-9 to TRBJ1-2, with a possible D match to TRBD1 (5 bases). Germline V gene data show CDR1 as SEHNR and CDR2 as FQNEAQ (reference sequence). With 4 bases removed from V and 3 bases from J, the gap between germline ends came to 15 bases. The CDR3 runs to 15 residues. The CDR3 bases are TGTGCCAGCAGCTCACGTGGGGGAGGGGACTATGGCTACACCTTC. This encodes CASSSRGGGDYGYTF. Full variable domain (rest looked up from reference TRBV7-9 and TRBJ1-2): DTGVSQNPRHKITKRGQNVTFRCDPISEHNRLYWYRQTLGQGPEFLTYFQNEAQLEKSRLLSDRFSAERPKGSFSTLEIQRTEQGDSAMYLCASSSRGGGDYGYTFGSGTRLTVV.

The chain couples TRBV5-4 to TRBJ2-1; 13 nucleotides line up with TRBD2. J lost 8 bases, V lost 4 bases, and 6 bases had no gene match. This CDR3 comprises 15 residues. The germline gives CDR1 SGHNT, CDR2 YYREEE (reference sequence). DNA of the CDR3: TGTGCCAGCAGCCCCCGACTAGCGGGAGGCGATGAGCAGTTCTTC. Translated, it gives CASSPRLAGGDEQFF. The whole variable domain, remainder taken from reference TRBV5-4 and TRBJ2-1, is ETGVTQSPTHLIKTRGQQVTLRCSSQSGHNTVSWYQQALGQGPQFIFQYYREEENGRGNFPPRFSGLQFPNYSSELNVNALELDDSALYLCASSPRLAGGDEQFFGPGTRLTVL.

This clone was seen just once. V and J are TRBV9 and TRBJ1-1, with 9 bases lining up with TRBD1. This CDR3 region has 16 residues. The germline V gene encodes CDR1 SGDLS and CDR2 YYNGEE. Trimming removed 3 bases from V and 1 base from J; junction bases left unmatched: 7. In nucleotides, the CDR3 is TGTGCCAGCAGCGATTTCCCGGGACAGGGGAACACTGAAGCTTTCTTT. Translating gives CASSDFPGQGNTEAFF.

DNA for the CDR3: TGTGCCAGTAGTCCGAGACAGGGAGTTCAAATAAACTATGGCTACACCTTC. Its protein is CASSPRQGVQINYGYTF. The chain combines TRBV19 with TRBJ1-2; TRBD1 matches 7 bases. Germline values: CDR1 LNHDA, CDR2 SQIVND (reference sequence). CDR3 length equals 17 residues. J lost 2 bases, V lost 5 bases, and 14 bases had no gene match.

This clone was counted only a few times. The chain is built from TRBV5-8 and TRBJ2-1; 12 nucleotides align to TRBD2. In germline, CDR1 is SGHTS, CDR2 YDEGEE. The CDR3 has 18 amino acids. V was clipped by 7 bases and J by 0 bases; unmatched bases: 11. Here the CDR3 reads CASFWTSGTSSSYNEQFF. CDR3 nucleotides: TGTGCCAGCTTCTGGACTAGCGGGACCTCGAGCTCCTACAATGAGCAGTTCTTC.

The chain carries TRBV20-1 and TRBJ2-1, with D unresolved. Germline lookup yields CDR1 DFQATT and CDR2 SNEGSKA (reference sequence). This CDR3 has 11 amino acids. The V end lost 3 bases, the J end lost 9 bases, and 9 bases lay between the germline ends. CDR3 DNA: TGCAGTGCTAGGGCCCGTGCTGAGCAGTTCTTC. Residues: CSARARAEQFF.

The genes are TRBV15 and TRBJ2-1, with TRBD2 matching over 8 bases. There are 17 residues in the CDR3. Unmatched junction bases numbered 7, after V lost 0 bases and J lost 3 bases. Germline V gene sequence: CDR1 LNHNV, CDR2 YYDKDF (reference sequence). In nucleotides, the CDR3 is TGTGCCACCAGCAGAGATTTGGCTAGCGGGTACTACAATGAGCAGTTCTTC. Translated, it gives CATSRDLASGYYNEQFF.

The rearrangement joins TRBV6-2 or TRBV6-3 to TRBJ1-1; tentatively, D is TRBD1 (6 bases). The CDR3 consists of 17 residues. The germline V gene encodes CDR1 MNHEY and CDR2 SVGEGT. V lost 0 bases and J lost 3, with 17 bases in between. For the CDR3, the DNA is TGTGCCAGCAGTTACTCCTTTGGGCAGGGGTTCGACACTGAAGCTTTCTTT. This codes for CASSYSFGQGFDTEAFF.

The V gene is TRBV15, the J gene TRBJ2-5, with D perhaps matching TRBD1 (7 bases). Trimming left V 6 bases short and J 5 bases short, with 13 bases between. The germline CDR1 and CDR2 sequences are LNHNV and YYDKDF (reference sequence). The CDR3 totals 13 residues. CDR3 nucleotide sequence: TGTGCCACCAGTTCACAGGGGAGGGAGACCCAGTACTTC. Translation: CATSSQGRETQYF.

Comments on this clone: The same CDR3 also results from other DNA sequences found in this sample. The chain couples TRBV7-2 to TRBJ1-2; 9 bases align to TRBD1. The CDR3 consists of 14 residues. Per the germline V gene, CDR1 is SGHTA and CDR2 is FQGNSA. With 3 bases clipped from V and 1 base from J, the junction kept 0 bases outside the gene matches. This chain's CDR3 is CASSLGQGNYGYTF. The DNA of the CDR3 is TGTGCCAGCAGCTTGGGACAGGGTAACTATGGCTACACCTTC. Full variable domain (missing parts from reference TRBV7-2 and TRBJ1-2): GAGVSQSPSNKVTEKGKDVELRCDPISGHTALYWYRQSLGQGLEFLIYFQGNSAPDKSGLPSDRFSAERTGGSVSTLTIQRTQQEDSAVYLCASSLGQGNYGYTFGSGTRLTVV.

The V call is TRBV5-3, the J call TRBJ2-4; D unresolved. TRBV5-3 is annotated as an ORF whose role is uncertain. Trimming removed 2 bases at V and 0 bases at J, with 15 bases between. The CDR3 extends over 17 amino acids. CDR3 protein: CARSFLFQALAKNIQYF. The CDR3 DNA is TGTGCCAGAAGCTTCCTCTTTCAGGCCCTAGCCAAAAACATTCAGTACTTC.

This chain joins TRBV19 and TRBJ2-1; 9 nucleotides agree with TRBD1. Germline V gene lookup returns CDR1 LNHDA and CDR2 SQIVND (reference sequence). With 6 bases clipped from V and 5 bases from J, the junction kept 2 bases outside the gene matches. There are 13 residues in the CDR3. The CDR3 coding sequence is TGTGCCAGTAGGGACAGGGGAAACAATGAGCAGTTCTTC. Its protein is CASRDRGNNEQFF.

This chain connects TRBV10-1 to TRBJ2-4; 10 bases agree with TRBD2. Trimming took 0 bases from V and 4 from J; bases not matched to a gene: 9. Germline V gene lookup returns CDR1 WNHNN and CDR2 SYGVQD (reference sequence). The length of the CDR3 is 18 residues. The CDR3 here is CASSESKLAGAFKNIQYF. The CDR3 region has the DNA TGCGCCAGCAGTGAGTCGAAGCTAGCGGGGGCCTTTAAAAACATTCAGTACTTC.

The chain is built from TRBV11-3 and TRBJ2-7; 9 bases line up with TRBD2. With V trimmed by 5 bases and J by 2 bases, 13 bases remained unmatched. CDR1 and CDR2 (germline): SGHNT, YENEEA. The CDR3 has 17 amino acids. CDR3 nucleotide sequence: TGTGCCAGCAGCCCCGGTGGTAGCGGGAGCGGGGCCTACGAGCAGTACTTC. Translating gives CASSPGGSGSGAYEQYF.